Described below is a single T cell receptor (beta chain) sequence and its context. This sample was taken from a study of blood T cell repertoires in COVID-19. Study-level information: PBMCs, B-cell-depleted T cells, or T cells provided the cDNA or gDNA that made up the material.

Original data processing: Estimated nucleated cell counts came from reference gene primer amplification. The data were produced by immunoSEQ multiplex PCR, yet TCRdb's version contains in-frame clones alone and is incomplete. Clonal size and the V and J genes are those of that table, whereas D and trimming came from the DNA. The sample contains under 350,000 clones, about 86% of which appear only once. This CDR3 has 12 residues. Unmatched junction bases numbered 4, after V lost 5 bases and J lost 10 bases. The germline CDR1 and CDR2 sequences are MNHEY and SVGEGT. The rearrangement uses TRBV6-2 or TRBV6-3 and TRBJ2-2; 7 nucleotides line up with TRBD1. Sequenced material: peripheral blood. The clonotype was recovered from a man younger than 35 with active or convalescent COVID-19. This CDR3 reads CASSPGGEELFF. CDR3 nucleotides: TGTGCCAGCAGTCCAGGGGGAGAGGAGCTGTTTTTT.